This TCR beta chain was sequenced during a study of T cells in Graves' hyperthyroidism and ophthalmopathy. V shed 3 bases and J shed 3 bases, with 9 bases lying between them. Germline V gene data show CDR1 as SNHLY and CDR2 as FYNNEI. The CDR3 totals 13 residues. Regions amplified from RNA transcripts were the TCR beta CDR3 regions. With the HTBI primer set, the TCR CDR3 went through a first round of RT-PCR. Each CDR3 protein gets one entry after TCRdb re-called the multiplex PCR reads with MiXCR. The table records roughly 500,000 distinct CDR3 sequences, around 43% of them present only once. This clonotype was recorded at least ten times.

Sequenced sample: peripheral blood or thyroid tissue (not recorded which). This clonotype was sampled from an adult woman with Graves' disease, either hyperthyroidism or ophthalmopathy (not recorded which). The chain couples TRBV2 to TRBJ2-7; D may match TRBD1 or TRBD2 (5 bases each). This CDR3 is CASSEGTFYEQYF. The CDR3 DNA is TGTGCCAGCAGTGAGGGGACCTTCTACGAGCAGTACTTC. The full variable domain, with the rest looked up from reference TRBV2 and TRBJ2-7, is EPEVTQTPSHQVTQMGQEVILRCVPISNHLYFYWYRQILGQKVEFLVSFYNNEISEKSEIFDDQFSVERPDGSNFTLKIRSTKLEDSAMYFCASSEGTFYEQYFGPGTRLTVT.